A selection of T cell receptor beta chains follows, all from one sample in a study of cytomegalovirus exposure and HLA in healthy donors. Produced via immunoSEQ multiplex PCR; TCRdb's table is partial and in-frame only. The repertoire consists of roughly 150,000 clones, with about 74% occurring once and the leading ten covering around 2%. Material: PBMCs. The receptors were sampled from a man aged 30 to 39 in good health and CMV-seronegative. Each CDR3 is given with its conserved first and last residue. D genes are given only for firm matches. Clone sizes are given selectively: once, few, many, or a class where the clone is expanded.

D: TRBD2; size: NA; V: TRBV28; J: TRBJ2-2; CDR3: CASTGLAGGNTGKLFF; DNA: TGTGCCTCCACCGGACTAGCGGGAGGAAACACCGGGAAGCTGTTTTTT
D: TRBD2; size: NA; V: TRBV4-1; J: TRBJ2-1; CDR3: CASSQDLTSGSIEQFF; DNA: TGCGCCAGCAGCCAAGATCTGACTAGCGGGAGTATTGAGCAGTTCTTC
D: NA; size: NA; V: TRBV7-2; J: TRBJ1-2; CDR3: CASSAQGQGYGYTF; DNA: TGTGCCAGCAGCGCGCAGGGTCAGGGCTATGGCTACACCTTC
D: NA; size: NA; V: TRBV2; J: TRBJ2-7; CDR3: CASGGMGSGYEQYF; DNA: TGTGCCAGCGGGGGGATGGGTAGCGGTTACGAGCAGTACTTC
D: NA; size: NA; V: TRBV9; J: TRBJ2-2; CDR3: CASSVVSTGELFF; DNA: TGTGCCAGCAGCGTAGTCAGCACCGGGGAGCTGTTTTTT
D: NA; size: NA; V: TRBV9; J: TRBJ2-7; CDR3: CASSPAESSYEQYF; DNA: TGTGCCAGCAGCCCCGCTGAGAGCTCCTACGAGCAGTACTTC
D: TRBD2; size: NA; V: TRBV6-6; J: TRBJ2-3; CDR3: CASSYRRTSGTDTQYF; DNA: TGTGCCAGCAGTTACCGGAGGACTAGCGGGACAGATACGCAGTATTTT
D: NA; size: few; V: TRBV5-1; J: TRBJ2-7; CDR3: CASSLGKTGEQYF; DNA: TGCGCCAGCAGCTTGGGGAAGACAGGCGAGCAGTACTTC
D: TRBD1; size: NA; V: TRBV6-5; J: TRBJ2-7; CDR3: CASRPGTGPSYEQYF; DNA: TGTGCCAGCAGGCCCGGGACAGGGCCCTCCTACGAGCAGTACTTC
D: NA; size: NA; V: TRBV5-1; J: TRBJ2-3; CDR3: CASTTEGSEDTQYF; DNA: TGCGCCAGCACCACCGAGGGCAGTGAAGATACGCAGTATTTT
D: TRBD1; size: few; V: TRBV6-1; J: TRBJ2-2; CDR3: CAGGQGVFTGELFF; DNA: TGTGCCGGTGGACAGGGGGTTTTCACCGGGGAGCTGTTTTTT
D: NA; size: NA; V: TRBV10-3; J: TRBJ2-1; CDR3: CATGLSYNEQFF; DNA: TGTGCCACAGGGCTCTCCTACAATGAGCAGTTCTTC
D: TRBD1; size: NA; V: TRBV6-1; J: TRBJ1-1; CDR3: CASSERMGTVENTEAFF; DNA: TGTGCCAGCAGTGAACGTATGGGGACAGTAGAGAACACTGAAGCTTTCTTT
D: TRBD2; size: NA; V: TRBV7-3; J: TRBJ2-7; CDR3: CASSLVAGANEQYF; DNA: TGTGCCAGCAGCTTAGTGGCGGGAGCGAACGAGCAGTACTTC
D: NA; size: NA; V: TRBV19; J: TRBJ2-7; CDR3: CASSSGASYEQYF; DNA: TGTGCCAGTAGTAGCGGGGCCTCCTACGAGCAGTACTTC